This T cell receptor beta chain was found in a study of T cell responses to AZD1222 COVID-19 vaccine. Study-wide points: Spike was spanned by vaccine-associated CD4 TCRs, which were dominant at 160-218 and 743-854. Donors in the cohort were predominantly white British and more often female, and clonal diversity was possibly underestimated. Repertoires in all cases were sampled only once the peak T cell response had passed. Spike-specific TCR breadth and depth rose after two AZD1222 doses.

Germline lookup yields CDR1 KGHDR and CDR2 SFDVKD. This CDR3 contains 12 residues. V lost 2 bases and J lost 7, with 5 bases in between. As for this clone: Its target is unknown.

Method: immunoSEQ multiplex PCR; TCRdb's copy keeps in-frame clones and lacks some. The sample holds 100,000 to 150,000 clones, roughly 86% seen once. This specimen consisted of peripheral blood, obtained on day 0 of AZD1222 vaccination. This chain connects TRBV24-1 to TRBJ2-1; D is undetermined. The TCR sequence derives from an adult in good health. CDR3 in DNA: TGTGCCACCAGTGATTCCATAAATGAGCAGTTCTTC. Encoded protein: CATSDSINEQFF.